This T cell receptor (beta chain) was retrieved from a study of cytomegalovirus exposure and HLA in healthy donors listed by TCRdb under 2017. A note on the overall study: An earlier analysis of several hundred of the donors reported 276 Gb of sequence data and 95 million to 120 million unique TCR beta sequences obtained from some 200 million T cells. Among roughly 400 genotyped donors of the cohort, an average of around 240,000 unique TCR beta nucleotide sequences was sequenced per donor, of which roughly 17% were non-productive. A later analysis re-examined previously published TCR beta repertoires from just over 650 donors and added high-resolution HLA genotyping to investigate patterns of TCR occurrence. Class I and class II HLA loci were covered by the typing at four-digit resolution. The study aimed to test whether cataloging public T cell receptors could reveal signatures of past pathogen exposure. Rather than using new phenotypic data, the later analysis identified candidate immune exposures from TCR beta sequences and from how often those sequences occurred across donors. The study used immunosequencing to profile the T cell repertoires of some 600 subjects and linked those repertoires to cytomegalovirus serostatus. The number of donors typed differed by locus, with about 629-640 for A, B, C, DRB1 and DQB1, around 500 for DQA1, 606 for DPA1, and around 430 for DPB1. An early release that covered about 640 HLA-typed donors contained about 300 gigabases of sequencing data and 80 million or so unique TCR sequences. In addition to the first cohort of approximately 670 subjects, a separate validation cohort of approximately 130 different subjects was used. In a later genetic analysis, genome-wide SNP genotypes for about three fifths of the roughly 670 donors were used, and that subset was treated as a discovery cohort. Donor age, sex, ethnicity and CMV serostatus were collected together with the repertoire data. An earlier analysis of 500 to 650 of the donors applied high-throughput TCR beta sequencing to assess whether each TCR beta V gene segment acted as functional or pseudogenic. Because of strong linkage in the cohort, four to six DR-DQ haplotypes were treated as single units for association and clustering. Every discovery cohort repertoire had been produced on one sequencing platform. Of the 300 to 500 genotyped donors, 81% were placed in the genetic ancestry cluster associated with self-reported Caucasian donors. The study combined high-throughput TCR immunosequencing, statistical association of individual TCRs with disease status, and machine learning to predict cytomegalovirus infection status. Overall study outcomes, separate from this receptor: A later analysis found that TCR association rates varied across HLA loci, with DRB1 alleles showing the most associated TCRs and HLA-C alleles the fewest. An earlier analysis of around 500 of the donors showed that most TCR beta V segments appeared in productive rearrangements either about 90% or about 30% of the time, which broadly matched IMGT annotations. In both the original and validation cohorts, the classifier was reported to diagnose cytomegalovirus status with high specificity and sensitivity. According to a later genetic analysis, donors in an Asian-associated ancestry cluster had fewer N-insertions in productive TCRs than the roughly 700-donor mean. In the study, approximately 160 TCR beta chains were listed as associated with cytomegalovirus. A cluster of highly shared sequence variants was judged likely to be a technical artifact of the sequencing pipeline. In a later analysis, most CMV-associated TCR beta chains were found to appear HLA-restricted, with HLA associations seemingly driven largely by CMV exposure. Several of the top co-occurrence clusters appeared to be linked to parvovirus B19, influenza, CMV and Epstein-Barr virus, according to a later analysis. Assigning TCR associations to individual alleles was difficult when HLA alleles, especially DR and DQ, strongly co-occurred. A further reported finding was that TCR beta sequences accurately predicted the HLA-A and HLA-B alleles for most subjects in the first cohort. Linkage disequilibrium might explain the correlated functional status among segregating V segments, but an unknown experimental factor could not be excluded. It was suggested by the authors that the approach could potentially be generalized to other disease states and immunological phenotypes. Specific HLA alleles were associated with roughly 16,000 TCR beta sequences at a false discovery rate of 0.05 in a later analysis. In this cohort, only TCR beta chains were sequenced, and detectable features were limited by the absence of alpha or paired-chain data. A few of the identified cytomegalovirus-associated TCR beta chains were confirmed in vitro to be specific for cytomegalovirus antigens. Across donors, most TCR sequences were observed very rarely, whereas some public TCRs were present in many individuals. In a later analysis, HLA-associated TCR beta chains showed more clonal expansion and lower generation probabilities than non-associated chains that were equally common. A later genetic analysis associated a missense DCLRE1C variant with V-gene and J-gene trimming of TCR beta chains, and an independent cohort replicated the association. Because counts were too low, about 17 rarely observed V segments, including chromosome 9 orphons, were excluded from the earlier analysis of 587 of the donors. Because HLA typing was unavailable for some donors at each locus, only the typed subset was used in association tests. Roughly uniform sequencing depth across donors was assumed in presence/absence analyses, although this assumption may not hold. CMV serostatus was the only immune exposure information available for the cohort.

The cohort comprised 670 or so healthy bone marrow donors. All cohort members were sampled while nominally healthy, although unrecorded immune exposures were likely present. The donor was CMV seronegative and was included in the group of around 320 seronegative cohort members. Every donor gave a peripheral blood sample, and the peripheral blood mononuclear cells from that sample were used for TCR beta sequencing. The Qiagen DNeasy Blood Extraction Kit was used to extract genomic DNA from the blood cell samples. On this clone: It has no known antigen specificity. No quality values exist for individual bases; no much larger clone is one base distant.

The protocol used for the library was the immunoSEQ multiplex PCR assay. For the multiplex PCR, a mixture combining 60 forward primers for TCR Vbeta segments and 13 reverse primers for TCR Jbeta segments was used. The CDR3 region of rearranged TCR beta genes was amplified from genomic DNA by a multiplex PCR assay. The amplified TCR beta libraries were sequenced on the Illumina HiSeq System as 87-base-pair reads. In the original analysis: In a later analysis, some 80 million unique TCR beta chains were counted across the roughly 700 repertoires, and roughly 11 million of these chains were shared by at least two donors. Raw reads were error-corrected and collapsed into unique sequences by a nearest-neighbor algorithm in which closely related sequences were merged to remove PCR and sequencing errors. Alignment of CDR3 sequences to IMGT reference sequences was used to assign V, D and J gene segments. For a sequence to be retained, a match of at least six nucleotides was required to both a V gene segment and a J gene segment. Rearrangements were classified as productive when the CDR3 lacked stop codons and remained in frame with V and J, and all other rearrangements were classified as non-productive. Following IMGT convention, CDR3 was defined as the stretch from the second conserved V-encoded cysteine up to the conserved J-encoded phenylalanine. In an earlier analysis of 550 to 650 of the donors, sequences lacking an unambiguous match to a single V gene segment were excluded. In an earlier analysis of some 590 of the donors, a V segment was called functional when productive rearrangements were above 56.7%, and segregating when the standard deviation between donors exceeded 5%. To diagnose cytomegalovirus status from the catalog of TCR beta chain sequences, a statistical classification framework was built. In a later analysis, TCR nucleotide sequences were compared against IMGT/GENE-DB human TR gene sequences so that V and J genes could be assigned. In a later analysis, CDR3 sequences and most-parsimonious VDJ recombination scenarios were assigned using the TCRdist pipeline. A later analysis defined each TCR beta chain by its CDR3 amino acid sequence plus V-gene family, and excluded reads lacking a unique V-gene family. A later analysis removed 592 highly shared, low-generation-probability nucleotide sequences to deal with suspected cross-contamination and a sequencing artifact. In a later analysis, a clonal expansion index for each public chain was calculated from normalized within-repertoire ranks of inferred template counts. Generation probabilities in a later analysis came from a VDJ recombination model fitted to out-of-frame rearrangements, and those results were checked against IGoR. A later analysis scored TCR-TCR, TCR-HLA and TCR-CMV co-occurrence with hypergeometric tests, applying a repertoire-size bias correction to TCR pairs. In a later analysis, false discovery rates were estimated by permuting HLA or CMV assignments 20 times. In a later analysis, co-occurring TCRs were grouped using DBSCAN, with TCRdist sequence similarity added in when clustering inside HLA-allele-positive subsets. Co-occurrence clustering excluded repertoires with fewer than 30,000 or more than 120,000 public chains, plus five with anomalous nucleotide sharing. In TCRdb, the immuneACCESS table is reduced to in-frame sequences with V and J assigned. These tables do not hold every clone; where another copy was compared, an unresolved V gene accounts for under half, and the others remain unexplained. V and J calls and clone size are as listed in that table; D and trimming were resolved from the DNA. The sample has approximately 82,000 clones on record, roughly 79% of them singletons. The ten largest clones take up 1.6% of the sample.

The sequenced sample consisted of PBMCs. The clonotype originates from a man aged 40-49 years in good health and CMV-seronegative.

In nucleotide form, the sequence is TGTGCCAGCAGTGATACTCTAGCGGGAGGTTACAATGAGCAGTTCTTC. Its amino acids are CASSDTLAGGYNEQFF. Here the chain combines TRBV6-1 and TRBJ2-1; 11 middle bases align to TRBD2. The CDR3 covers 16 residues, taking in both the cysteine and the phenylalanine. Solely the CDR3 DNA is kept, with 48 bases framed from the first base. The junction shows trimming of 3 bases on V and 4 bases on J, and the gene matches do not reach 5 bases of it. CDR1 and CDR2, looked up from the germline V gene, are MNHNS and SASEGT.